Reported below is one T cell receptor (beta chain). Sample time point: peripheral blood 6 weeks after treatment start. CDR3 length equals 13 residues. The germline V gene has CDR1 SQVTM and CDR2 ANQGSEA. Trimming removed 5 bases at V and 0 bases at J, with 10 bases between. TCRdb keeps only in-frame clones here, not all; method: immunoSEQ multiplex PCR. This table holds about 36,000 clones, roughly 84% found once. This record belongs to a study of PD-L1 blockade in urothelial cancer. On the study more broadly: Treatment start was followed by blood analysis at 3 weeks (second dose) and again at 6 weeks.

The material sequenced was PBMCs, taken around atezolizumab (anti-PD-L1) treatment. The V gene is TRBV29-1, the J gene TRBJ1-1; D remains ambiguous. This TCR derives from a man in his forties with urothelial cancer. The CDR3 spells CSVRTGVNTEAFF. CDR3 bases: TGCAGCGTTAGGACCGGGGTGAACACTGAAGCTTTCTTT.